This entry is about one TCR beta chain. The antigen remains unidentified. Amplification used 60 Vbeta primers and 13 Jbeta primers. The method was immunoSEQ multiplex PCR; TCRdb's version includes in-frame clones alone and lacks a portion of them. The sample shows some 98,000 clones, roughly three quarters of them seen only once. The data stem from a study of cytomegalovirus exposure and HLA in healthy donors. Study-wide background: HLA-typed donors were the source of approximately 80 million unique TCRs held in an early data release.

J was trimmed by 1 base and V by 7 bases; bases with no gene match: 3. The germline V gene has CDR1 GTSNPN and CDR2 SVGIG (reference sequence). This CDR3 contains 13 residues. Study results and caveats: Listed as cytomegalovirus-associated were over 150 TCR beta chains. Reportedly, cytomegalovirus status was diagnosed with high sensitivity and specificity. Per a later analysis, HLA-associated TCR beta chains showed more clonal expansion than other, equally common TCR beta chains.

The sequence came from a man aged 35 to 55 in good health and CMV-seronegative. What was sequenced was PBMCs. The rearrangement joins TRBV30 to TRBJ1-4, with 7 bases lining up with TRBD1. The CDR3 loop is CASNRGTNEKLFF. The CDR3, as DNA: TGTGCCTCTAACAGGGGAACTAATGAAAAACTGTTTTTT. Variable domain in full (rest from reference TRBV30 and TRBJ1-4): SQTIHQWPATLVQPVGSPLSLECTVEGTSNPNLYWYRQAAGRGLQLLFYSVGIGQISSEVPQNLSASRPQDRQFILSSKKLLLSDSGFYLCASNRGTNEKLFFGSGTQLSVL.